This TCR beta chain appears in the sequencing data of a study of cytomegalovirus exposure and HLA in healthy donors. Study conclusions and caveats: Differences between HLA loci emerged in a later analysis of TCR association rates, with DRB1 most and HLA-C fewest.

The CDR3 totals 15 residues. Germline-derived CDR1 and CDR2 are MNHEY and SMNVEV (reference sequence). V shed 6 bases and J 1 base; nucleotides not matched to a gene: 8. Comments on this clone: Its antigen is as yet unknown.

Primers for the PCR totalled 60 Vbeta and 13 Jbeta. Some clones are missing from TCRdb's copy, which holds only in-frame ones; the method was immunoSEQ multiplex PCR. The table lists more than 80,000 clones, over 80% of them singletons. The source material was PBMCs. This rearrangement joins TRBV27 to TRBJ2-5; TRBD2 agrees at 7 bases. This TCR came from a female donor in good health and CMV-seropositive. The CDR3 region is CASSPLGGGQETQYF. As DNA, the CDR3 is TGTGCCAGCAGCCCCCTGGGGGGGGGCCAAGAGACCCAGTACTTC.